Listed here are 6 T cell receptor beta chains from one sample, sequenced in a study of radiotherapy plus CTLA-4 blockade in lung cancer (dated by TCRdb to the late 2010s). Library generation was performed with the immunoSEQ multiplex PCR assay. The source is immuneACCESS, and TCRdb retained only in-frame sequences with V and J called. Part of the clones is not carried over; for the studies checked, unresolved V genes explain less than half of this, and the remainder is unexplained. Counted in this sample were 75,000 to 100,000 clones; 75% to 85% of them appeared once. The ten largest clones add up to nearly 3.5% of the sample. Material: peripheral blood, obtained from a patient treated with radiotherapy plus ipilimumab. Source of these receptors: a human donor with non-small cell lung cancer who had a partial response to radiotherapy plus ipilimumab.

Worth noting for this clone: The same CDR3 arises from other DNA sequences in this sample as well. V and J are TRBV2 and TRBJ2-5, with D unresolved. The CDR3 runs 12 residues. Germline lookup yields CDR1 SNHLY and CDR2 FYNNEI. The V and J ends lost 3 bases and 0 bases respectively, with 2 bases between them. CDR3 in DNA: TGTGCCAGCAGTGACAACCAAGAGACCCAGTACTTC. As protein: CASSDNQETQYF.

The CDR3 DNA sequence: TGTGCCAGCAGCTTATCCGGGAGTGGGGAGACCCAGTACTTC. This gives the protein CASSLSGSGETQYF. The rearrangement uses TRBV7-3 and TRBJ2-5, with D possibly being TRBD2 (6 bases). The V end was cut by 2 bases, the J end by 5 bases, with 12 bases between. The CDR3 is made up of 14 amino acids. Germline V gene sequence: CDR1 SGHTA, CDR2 FQGTGA.

The genes are TRBV10-3 and TRBJ2-7; weak D call: TRBD2 (6 bases). Trimming took off 8 bases at V and 2 bases at J, with 13 bases between the two ends. Germline CDR1 ENHRY, CDR2 SYGVKD. The CDR3 covers 13 residues. The DNA for the CDR3 is TGTGCCATCTCCGGGAGCGTAACCTACGAGCAGTACTTC. As protein: CAISGSVTYEQYF.

The chain links TRBV2 to TRBJ1-4; the match to TRBD1 covers 11 bases. The CDR3 totals 17 residues. V was clipped by 8 bases and J by 7 bases; unmatched bases: 15. Germline V gene sequence: CDR1 SNHLY, CDR2 FYNNEI. The CDR3 spells CASRVLGTGGFGEKLFF. The DNA of the CDR3 is TGTGCCAGCCGAGTCCTCGGGACAGGGGGATTCGGTGAAAAACTGTTTTTT.

The chain employs TRBV5-1 and TRBJ2-1; the D gene is possibly TRBD2 (5 bases). The germline gives CDR1 SGHRS, CDR2 YFSETQ. This CDR3 is 13 amino acids long. V was shortened by 7 bases and J by 8 bases, with 16 bases between the two germline ends. In DNA form, the CDR3 reads TGCGCCAGCGGCGGGCACTACGGCGATGAGCAGTTCTTC. Residues: CASGGHYGDEQFF.

The J gene is TRBJ2-7, the V gene TRBV29-1; 7 nucleotides line up with TRBD2. CDR1 and CDR2 (germline): SQVTM, ANQGSEA. CDR3 size: 13 residues. With 1 base clipped from V and 5 bases from J, the junction kept 5 bases outside the gene matches. As DNA, the CDR3 is TGCAGCGTTGAAGGTCGCGCGGGAGACGAGCAGTACTTC. It is translated as CSVEGRAGDEQYF.